What follows describes a single T cell receptor beta chain. This sample is part of a study of blood T cell repertoires in COVID-19. Study background: PBMCs, B-cell-depleted T cells, or T cells were the source of the cDNA or gDNA that made up the material.

There are 16 residues in the CDR3. The trim removed 5 bases at V and 1 base at J, leaving 6 bases unmatched. Germline V gene sequence: CDR1 SGHVS, CDR2 FQNEAQ. How the authors handled the data: Nucleated cell number was recorded as an estimate derived from reference gene primer amplification. This table comes from immunoSEQ multiplex PCR, and its TCRdb copy is limited to in-frame clones, with some not included. V and J calls plus clone size are reproduced from that table; the DNA served to infer D and trimming. The table lists 95,000 to 150,000 clones, under 90% of them singletons. J is TRBJ2-3 and V is TRBV7-8; 10 bases are shared with TRBD1. Material for sequencing was peripheral blood. This sequence originates from a woman aged 70-85 years with acute or convalescent COVID-19. In DNA form, the CDR3 reads TGTGCCAGCAGCCCTCGGACAGGGGGAGGCACAGATACGCAGTATTTT. Encoded protein: CASSPRTGGGTDTQYF.